The entry below describes one TCR beta chain. The germline CDR1 and CDR2 sequences are MNHNS and SASEGT. V was pared by 1 base and J by 7 bases, with 8 bases between. The CDR3 length is 13 residues. Repertoires were generated with immunoSEQ multiplex PCR, while TCRdb's copy carries only in-frame clones and drops some. The table has 81,000 or so clones, around 86% seen once. The entry originates in a study of radiotherapy plus CTLA-4 blockade in lung cancer. The receptor comes from a human donor with non-small cell lung cancer who had stable disease on radiotherapy plus ipilimumab. The V call is TRBV6-1, the J call TRBJ1-5, with no clear D. Source: peripheral blood, taken from a patient treated with radiotherapy plus ipilimumab. This CDR3 is CASSEGQVQPQHF. As DNA, the CDR3 is TGTGCCAGCAGTGAAGGGCAGGTGCAGCCCCAGCATTTT.